Shown below are 8 T cell receptor beta chains from a single sample sequenced in a study of T cell changes during pregnancy in multiple sclerosis. The repertoire was sequenced with immunoSEQ multiplex PCR; TCRdb's copy has only in-frame clones and lacks some. Here the sample spans more than 35,000 clones, roughly nine tenths being singletons. The sample here was CD4+ T cells from peripheral blood mononuclear cells, taken in the third trimester of pregnancy. The receptor set was obtained from a female donor with multiple sclerosis, enrolled in a pregnancy study.

This clone was detected once. This chain connects TRBV11-2 to TRBJ2-5, with 7 bases that match TRBD1. V lost 5 bases, J lost 3 bases, and 6 bases stayed unmatched. The CDR3 consists of 14 residues. Looked up from germline, CDR1 is SGHAT and CDR2 is FQNNGV. The CDR3 coding sequence is TGTGCCAGCAGCGTCTGGGGACAGAAAGAGACCCAGTACTTC. Protein product: CASSVWGQKETQYF. The full variable domain, rest sourced from reference TRBV11-2 and TRBJ2-5, is EAGVAQSPRYKIIEKRQSVAFWCNPISGHATLYWYQQILGQGPKLLIQFQNNGVVDDSQLPKDRFSAERLKGVDSTLKIQPAKLEDSAVYLCASSVWGQKETQYFGPGTRLLVL.

The genes are TRBV4-1 and TRBJ2-1, with 8 bases fitting TRBD2. This CDR3 region has 20 residues. CDR1 MGHRA and CDR2 YSYEKL come from the germline V gene. V dropped 0 bases and J dropped 8; count of bases not matched to a gene: 21. The CDR3: CASSQDTGTGGFGIRDEQFF. The CDR3 bases are TGCGCCAGCAGCCAAGATACGGGAACGGGAGGGTTCGGTATACGCGATGAGCAGTTCTTC.

This chain connects TRBV19 to TRBJ1-2, with 9 bases aligning to TRBD1. This CDR3 spans 15 amino acids. J gave up 5 bases and V 7 bases, and 11 bases lay outside the gene matches. Germline lookup yields CDR1 LNHDA and CDR2 SQIVND (reference sequence). The CDR3 here is CASTTGQGQRYGYTF. The CDR3 DNA is TGTGCCAGTACCACCGGACAGGGGCAACGATATGGCTACACCTTC.

The rearrangement joins TRBV5-6 to TRBJ2-3, with a possible D match to TRBD2 (6 bases). V was trimmed by 0 bases and J by 1 base, leaving 6 bases between them. There are 14 residues in the CDR3. In germline, CDR1 is SGHDT, CDR2 YYEEEE. CDR3 in amino acids: CASSLAGGTDTQYF. CDR3 in DNA: TGTGCCAGCAGCTTGGCGGGGGGCACAGATACGCAGTATTTT. Variable domain in full (rest from reference TRBV5-6 and TRBJ2-3): DAGVTQSPTHLIKTRGQQVTLRCSPKSGHDTVSWYQQALGQGPQFIFQYYEEEERQRGNFPDRFSGHQFPNYSSELNVNALLLGDSALYLCASSLAGGTDTQYFGPGTRLTVL.

The gene calls are TRBV19 and TRBJ2-3, with TRBD1 identical over 8 bases. V shed 7 bases and J 1 base; nucleotides not matched to a gene: 7. The CDR3 extends over 15 amino acids. Germline CDR1 reads LNHDA; CDR2 reads SQIVND (reference sequence). The CDR3 DNA sequence: TGTGCCAGTAATATTCCGGGACAGGGCACAGATACGCAGTATTTT. Translation gives CASNIPGQGTDTQYF.

This sequence joins TRBV6-6 and TRBJ2-7, with 9 bases lining up with TRBD1. Trimming cost V 5 bases and J 6 bases; bases outside gene matches: 8. Germline assignment: CDR1 MNHNY and CDR2 SVGAGI (reference sequence). The CDR3 totals 14 residues. The chain's CDR3 is CASSPPGQGPEQYF. As DNA, the CDR3 is TGTGCCAGCAGTCCTCCGGGACAGGGCCCCGAGCAGTACTTC.

The rearrangement uses TRBV18 and TRBJ2-5, with TRBD1 matching over 7 bases. CDR1 and CDR2 (germline): KGHSH, LQKENI. CDR3 length equals 13 residues. The J segment lost 3 bases and the V segment lost 3 bases, leaving 1 base of the junction unmatched. The CDR3 sequence: CASSPGTEETQYF. CDR3 in DNA: TGTGCCAGCTCACCCGGGACAGAAGAGACCCAGTACTTC.

The V gene is TRBV28, the J gene TRBJ2-7, with 8 bases fitting TRBD1. This CDR3 has 16 residues. After removal of 6 bases from V and 4 bases from J, the junction contained 14 bases not matched to a gene. CDR1 MDHEN and CDR2 SYDVKM come from the germline V gene. The CDR3 is CASSPQPGQAIYEQYF. The CDR3 nucleotides read TGTGCCAGCAGCCCGCAGCCGGGACAGGCTATTTACGAGCAGTACTTC.